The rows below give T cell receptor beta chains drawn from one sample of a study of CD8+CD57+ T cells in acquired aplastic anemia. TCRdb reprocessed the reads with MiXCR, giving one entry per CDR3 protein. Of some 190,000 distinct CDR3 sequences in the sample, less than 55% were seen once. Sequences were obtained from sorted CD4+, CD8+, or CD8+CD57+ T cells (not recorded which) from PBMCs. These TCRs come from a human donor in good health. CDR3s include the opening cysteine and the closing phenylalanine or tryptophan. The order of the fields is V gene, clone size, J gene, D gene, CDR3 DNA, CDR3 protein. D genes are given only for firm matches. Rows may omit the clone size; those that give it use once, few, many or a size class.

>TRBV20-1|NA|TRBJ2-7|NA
TGCAGTGCTAGAGATGGCAGGATCTACGAGCAGTACTTC
CSARDGRIYEQYF
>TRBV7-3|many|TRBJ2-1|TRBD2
TGTGCCAGCAGCTCCGTAGCGGGAAGCTCCTACAATGAGCAGTTCTTC
CASSSVAGSSYNEQFF
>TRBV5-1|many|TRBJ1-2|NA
TGCGCCAGCAGCTTGGATCTTTCCGCGGTATCGGGCTACACCTTC
CASSLDLSAVSGYTF
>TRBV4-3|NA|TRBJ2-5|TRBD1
TGCGCCAGCAGCAGGGACAGGGGTTGGACCCAGTACTTC
CASSRDRGWTQYF
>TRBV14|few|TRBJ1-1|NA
TGTGCCAGCAGCCGGAACAAGGGGGACACTGAAGCTTTCTTT
CASSRNKGDTEAFF
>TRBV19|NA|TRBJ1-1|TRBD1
TGTGCCAGTAGTAGGACAGGTGAAGCTTTCTTT
CASSRTGEAFF
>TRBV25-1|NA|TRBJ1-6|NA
TGTGCCAGCAGGGCGAGGGATCAGGGCTCACCCCTCCACTTT
CASRARDQGSPLHF
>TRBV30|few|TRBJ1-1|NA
TGTGCCTGGACAAACATGAACACTGAAGCTTTCTTT
CAWTNMNTEAFF
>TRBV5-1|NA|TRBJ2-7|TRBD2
TGCGCCAGCAGCCCCGGACTAGCCTCCTCCTACGAGCAGTACTTC
CASSPGLASSYEQYF
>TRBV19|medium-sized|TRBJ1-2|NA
TGTGCCAGTAGTATATGGGGGACTAACTATGGCTACACCTTC
CASSIWGTNYGYTF
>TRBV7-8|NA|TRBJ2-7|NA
TGTGCCAGCAGCCGGGACGGTTCCTACGAGCAGTACTTC
CASSRDGSYEQYF
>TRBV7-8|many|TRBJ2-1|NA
TGTGCCAGCAGCCCATACCGGGACTCCAGCCCCAATGAGCAGTTCTTC
CASSPYRDSSPNEQFF
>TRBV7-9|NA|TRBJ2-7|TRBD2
TGTGCCAGCAGCCCCCGGACTAGCTTTGACTACGAGCAGTACTTC
CASSPRTSFDYEQYF
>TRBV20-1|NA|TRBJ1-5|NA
TGCAGTGCTAGAGATGCGTCGGGGTATCAGCCCCAGCATTTT
CSARDASGYQPQHF
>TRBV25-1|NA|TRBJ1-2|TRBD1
TGTGCCAGCAGTCGTCCGGGACAGTCCTATGGCTACACCTTC
CASSRPGQSYGYTF
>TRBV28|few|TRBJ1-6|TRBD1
TGTGCCAGCAGTTTGGGCCCCGACAGGGTCTACTCACCCCTCCACTTT
CASSLGPDRVYSPLHF
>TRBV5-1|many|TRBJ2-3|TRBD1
TGCGCCAGCAGTCGGGACAGACGGACCAGCACAGATACGCAGTATTTT
CASSRDRRTSTDTQYF
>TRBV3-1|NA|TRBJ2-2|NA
TGTGCCAGCAGGCGTGAAAACCGTGGCACCGGGGAGCTGTTTTTT
CASRRENRGTGELFF
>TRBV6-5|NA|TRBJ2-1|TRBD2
TGTGCCAGCAGTTACACGTCTCTAGCGGGAGGGTCTAATGAGCAGTTCTTC
CASSYTSLAGGSNEQFF
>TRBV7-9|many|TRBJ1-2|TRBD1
TGTGCCAGCAGCTTGGACAGGGGGCCGAACTATGGCTACACCTTC
CASSLDRGPNYGYTF
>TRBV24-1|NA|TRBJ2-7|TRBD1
TGTGCCACCAGTGAGCCGACAGGGCGCGAGCAGTACTTC
CATSEPTGREQYF
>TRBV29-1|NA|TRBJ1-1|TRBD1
TGCAGCGTATCGGACAGGGGCCTCACTGAAGCTTTCTTT
CSVSDRGLTEAFF
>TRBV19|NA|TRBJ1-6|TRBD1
TGTGCCAGTAGTATAGATCCCGGGACAGGGGCCCCACCCCTCCACTTT
CASSIDPGTGAPPLHF
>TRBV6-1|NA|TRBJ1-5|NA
TGTGCCAGCAGAGGGGAGGGTGATCAGCCCCAGCATTTT
CASRGEGDQPQHF
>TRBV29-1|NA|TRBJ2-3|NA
TGCAGCGTGGCGGGACGGCACACAGATACGCAGTATTTT
CSVAGRHTDTQYF
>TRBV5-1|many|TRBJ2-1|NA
TGCGCCAGCGGCTTGGGTAGCTCCTACAATGAGCAGTTCTTC
CASGLGSSYNEQFF
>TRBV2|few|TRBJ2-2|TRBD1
TGTGCCAGCAGTGTAAGGGACAGGGGGCGCGGGGAGCTGTTTTTT
CASSVRDRGRGELFF
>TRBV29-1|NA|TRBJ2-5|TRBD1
TGCAGCGTTGAGGGGGACAGGGGGCGCGCGGAGACCCAGTACTTC
CSVEGDRGRAETQYF
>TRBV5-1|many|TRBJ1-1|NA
TGCGCCAGCAGCTCGCTAGGGTTCACTGAAGCTTTCTTT
CASSSLGFTEAFF
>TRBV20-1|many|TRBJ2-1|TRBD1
TGCAGTGCTAGAGGCAGGGGGCTCAATGAGCAGTTCTTC
CSARGRGLNEQFF
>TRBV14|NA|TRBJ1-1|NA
TGTGCCAGCAGCCACAGGAACACTTGGGCTGAAGCTTTCTTT
CASSHRNTWAEAFF
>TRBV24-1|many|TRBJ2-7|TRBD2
TGTGCCACCAGCGCTAGCGGGAGGGCCCAAGAGGAGCAGTACTTC
CATSASGRAQEEQYF
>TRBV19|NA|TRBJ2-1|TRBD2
TGTGCCAGTAGTACGACTAGCGGGAGCAATGAGCAGTTCTTC
CASSTTSGSNEQFF
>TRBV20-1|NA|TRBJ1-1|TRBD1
TGCAGTGAGGGGGCGAGGACTGAAGCTTTCTTT
CSEGARTEAFF
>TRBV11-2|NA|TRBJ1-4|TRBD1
TGTGCCAGCAGCTTACAGGGGGATGGTGAAAAACTGTTTTTT
CASSLQGDGEKLFF
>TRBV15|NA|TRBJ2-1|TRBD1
TGTGCCACCAGCAGCTACCTGGGACAGATCTCTTACAATGAGCAGCTCTTC
CATSSYLGQISYNEQLF
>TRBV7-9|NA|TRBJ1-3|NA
TGTGCCACCCCGAGGAAGATGGGAAACACCATATATTTT
CATPRKMGNTIYF
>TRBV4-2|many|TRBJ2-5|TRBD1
TGTGCCAGCAGCCAAGCCAGTGGGGGGACAGGGCTTCAAGAGACCCAGTACTTC
CASSQASGGTGLQETQYF
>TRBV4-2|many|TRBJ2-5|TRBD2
TGTGCCAGCAGCCAAGACCCCATCGCGGGACTAGCGGGAGAAGAGACCCAGTACTTC
CASSQDPIAGLAGEETQYF
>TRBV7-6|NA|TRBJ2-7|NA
TGTGCCAGCAGCTCCGGAGCCTACGAGCAGTACTTC
CASSSGAYEQYF
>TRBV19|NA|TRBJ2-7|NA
TGTGCCAGTAGTATAGGTACTAGCCCCACCTCTTCCTACGAGCAGTACTTC
CASSIGTSPTSSYEQYF
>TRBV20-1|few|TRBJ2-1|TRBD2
TGCAGTGCTAGATCCATACGGGGAATTAGCGGGGGGCCTAGGTATGAGCAGTTCTTC
CSARSIRGISGGPRYEQFF
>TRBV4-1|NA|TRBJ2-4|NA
TGCGCCAGCAGCCATACCGTCACCCACAGGGCGAACAAAAACATTCAGTACTTC
CASSHTVTHRANKNIQYF
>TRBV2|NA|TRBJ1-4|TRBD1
TGTGCCAGCAGTGAGGACAGGGGGATTGAAAAACTGTTTTTT
CASSEDRGIEKLFF
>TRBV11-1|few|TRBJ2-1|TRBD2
TGTGCCAGCAGCTTTGGTAAAGCGGGAGGGACATACAATGAGCAGTTCTTC
CASSFGKAGGTYNEQFF
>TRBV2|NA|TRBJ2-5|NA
TGTGCCAGCAGTGTCCGACAGCAAGAGACCCAGTACTTC
CASSVRQQETQYF
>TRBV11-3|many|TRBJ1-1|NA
TGTGCCAGCAGCTTAGAAAGAGCGAACACTGAAGCTTTCTTT
CASSLERANTEAFF
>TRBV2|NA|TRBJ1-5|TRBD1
TGTGCCAGCAGTGAACGACAGGGTCTGAGTCAGCCCCAGCATTTT
CASSERQGLSQPQHF
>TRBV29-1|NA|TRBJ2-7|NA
TGCAGCGTTGTTGGGGACGAGCAGTACTTC
CSVVGDEQYF
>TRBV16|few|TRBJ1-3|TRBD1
TGTGCCAGCAGCCAATCACCAAACAGGGGATCAGGAAACACCATATATTTT
CASSQSPNRGSGNTIYF
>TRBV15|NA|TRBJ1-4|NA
TGTGCCACCAGCAGAGATGTTCTGGGGAATGCTAATGAAAAACTGTTTTTT
CATSRDVLGNANEKLFF